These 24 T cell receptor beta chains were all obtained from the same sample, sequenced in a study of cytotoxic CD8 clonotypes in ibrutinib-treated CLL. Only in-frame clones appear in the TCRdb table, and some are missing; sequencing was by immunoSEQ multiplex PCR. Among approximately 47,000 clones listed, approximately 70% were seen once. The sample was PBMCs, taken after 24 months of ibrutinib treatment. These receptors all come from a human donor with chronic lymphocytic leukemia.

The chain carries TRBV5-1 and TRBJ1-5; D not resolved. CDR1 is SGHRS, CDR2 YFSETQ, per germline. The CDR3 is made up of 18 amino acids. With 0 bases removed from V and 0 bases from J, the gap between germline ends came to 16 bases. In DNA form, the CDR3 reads TGCGCCAGCAGCTTGGACTACTGGACGGACTATAGCAATCAGCCCCAGCATTTT. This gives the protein CASSLDYWTDYSNQPQHF.

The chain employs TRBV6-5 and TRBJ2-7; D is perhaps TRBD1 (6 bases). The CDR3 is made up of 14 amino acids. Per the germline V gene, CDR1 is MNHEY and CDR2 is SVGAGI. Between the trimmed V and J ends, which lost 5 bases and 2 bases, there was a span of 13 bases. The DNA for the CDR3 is TGTGCCAGCAGTCTACAGGGTTCGGCCTACGAGCAGTACTTC. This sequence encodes CASSLQGSAYEQYF.

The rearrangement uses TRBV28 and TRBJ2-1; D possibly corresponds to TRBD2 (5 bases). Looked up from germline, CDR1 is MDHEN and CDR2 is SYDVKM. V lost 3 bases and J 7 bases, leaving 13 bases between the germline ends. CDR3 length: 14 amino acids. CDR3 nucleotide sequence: TGTGCCAGCAGTTTTCCCGCACTAGAAAATGAGCAGTTCTTC. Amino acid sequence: CASSFPALENEQFF.

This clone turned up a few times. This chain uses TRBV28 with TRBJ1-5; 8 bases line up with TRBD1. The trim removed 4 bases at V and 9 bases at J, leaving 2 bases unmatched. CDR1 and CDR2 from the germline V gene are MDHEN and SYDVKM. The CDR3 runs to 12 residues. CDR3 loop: CASSSQGAPQHF. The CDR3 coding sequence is TGTGCCAGCAGTTCCCAGGGGGCGCCCCAGCATTTT.

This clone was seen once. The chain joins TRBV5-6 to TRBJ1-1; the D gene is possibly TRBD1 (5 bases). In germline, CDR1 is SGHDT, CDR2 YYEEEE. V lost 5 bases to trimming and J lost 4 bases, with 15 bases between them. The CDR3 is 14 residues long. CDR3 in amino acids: CASSTTGYGTEAFF. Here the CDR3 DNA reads TGTGCCAGCAGTACAACAGGTTATGGCACTGAAGCTTTCTTT.

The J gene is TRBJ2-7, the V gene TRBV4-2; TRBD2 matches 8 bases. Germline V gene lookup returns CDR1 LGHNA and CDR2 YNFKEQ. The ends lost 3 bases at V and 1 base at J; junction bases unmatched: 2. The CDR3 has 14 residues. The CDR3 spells CASSHTSGSYEQYF. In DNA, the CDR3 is TGTGCCAGCAGCCATACTAGCGGATCCTACGAGCAGTACTTC.

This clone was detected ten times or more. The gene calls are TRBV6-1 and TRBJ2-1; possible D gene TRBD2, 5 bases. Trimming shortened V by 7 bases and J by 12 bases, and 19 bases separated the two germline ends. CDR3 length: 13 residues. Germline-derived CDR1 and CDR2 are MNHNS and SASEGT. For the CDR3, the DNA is TGTGCCAGCAATGGTCCGGCACTAGAGGCGCAGTTCTTC. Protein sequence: CASNGPALEAQFF.

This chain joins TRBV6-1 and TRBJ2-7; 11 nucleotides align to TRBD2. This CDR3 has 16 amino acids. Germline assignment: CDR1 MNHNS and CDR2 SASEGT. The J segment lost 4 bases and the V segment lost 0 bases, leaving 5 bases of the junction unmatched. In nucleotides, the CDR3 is TGTGCCAGCAGTGAAGCGATAGCGGGAGGGCCGTACGAGCAGTACTTC. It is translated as CASSEAIAGGPYEQYF.

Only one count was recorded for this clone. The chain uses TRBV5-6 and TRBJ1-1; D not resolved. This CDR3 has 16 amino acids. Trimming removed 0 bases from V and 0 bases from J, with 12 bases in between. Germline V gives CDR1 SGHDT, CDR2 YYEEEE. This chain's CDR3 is CASSLGQATMNTEAFF. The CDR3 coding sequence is TGTGCCAGCAGCTTGGGGCAGGCGACCATGAACACTGAAGCTTTCTTT. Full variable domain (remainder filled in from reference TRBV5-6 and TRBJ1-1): DAGVTQSPTHLIKTRGQQVTLRCSPKSGHDTVSWYQQALGQGPQFIFQYYEEEERQRGNFPDRFSGHQFPNYSSELNVNALLLGDSALYLCASSLGQATMNTEAFFGQGTRLTVV.

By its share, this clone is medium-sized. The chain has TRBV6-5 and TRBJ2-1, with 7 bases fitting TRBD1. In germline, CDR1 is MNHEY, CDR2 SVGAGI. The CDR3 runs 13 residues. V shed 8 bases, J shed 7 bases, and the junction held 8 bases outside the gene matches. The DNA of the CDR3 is TGTGCCAGCCGGAAGGGGGCTAGAAATGAGCAGTTCTTC. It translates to CASRKGARNEQFF.

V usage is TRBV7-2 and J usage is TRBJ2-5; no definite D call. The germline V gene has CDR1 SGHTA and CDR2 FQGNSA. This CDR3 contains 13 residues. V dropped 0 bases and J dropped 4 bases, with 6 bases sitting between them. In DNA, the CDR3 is TGTGCCAGCAGCTTAGCGCGTGCAGAGACCCAGTACTTC. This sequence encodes CASSLARAETQYF.

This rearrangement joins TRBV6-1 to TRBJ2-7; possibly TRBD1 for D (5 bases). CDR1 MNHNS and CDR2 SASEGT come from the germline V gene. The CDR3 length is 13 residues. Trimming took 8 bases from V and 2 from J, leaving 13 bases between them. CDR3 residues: CASGAWAPYEQYF. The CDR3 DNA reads TGTGCCAGCGGGGCATGGGCGCCCTACGAGCAGTACTTC.

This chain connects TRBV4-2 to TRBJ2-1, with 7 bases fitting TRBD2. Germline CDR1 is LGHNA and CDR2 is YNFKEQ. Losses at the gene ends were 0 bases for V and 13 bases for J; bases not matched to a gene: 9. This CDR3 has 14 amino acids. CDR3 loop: CASSQDWGPGLQFF. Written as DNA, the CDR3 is TGTGCCAGCAGCCAAGATTGGGGTCCGGGACTACAGTTCTTC.

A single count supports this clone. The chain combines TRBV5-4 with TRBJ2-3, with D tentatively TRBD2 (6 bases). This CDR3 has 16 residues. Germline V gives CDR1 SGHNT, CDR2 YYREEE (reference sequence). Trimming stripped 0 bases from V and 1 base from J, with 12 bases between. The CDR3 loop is CASSLGSSARTDTQYF. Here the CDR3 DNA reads TGTGCCAGCAGCTTGGGGTCTAGCGCTCGCACAGATACGCAGTATTTT. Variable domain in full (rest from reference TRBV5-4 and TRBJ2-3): ETGVTQSPTHLIKTRGQQVTLRCSSQSGHNTVSWYQQALGQGPQFIFQYYREEENGRGNFPPRFSGLQFPNYSSELNVNALELDDSALYLCASSLGSSARTDTQYFGPGTRLTVL.

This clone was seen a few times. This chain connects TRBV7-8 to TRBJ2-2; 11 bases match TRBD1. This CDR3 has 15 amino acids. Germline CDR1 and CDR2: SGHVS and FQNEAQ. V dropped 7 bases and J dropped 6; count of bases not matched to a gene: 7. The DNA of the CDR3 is TGTGCCAGCACCGAGGACAGGGGGCCGCCCGGGGAGCTGTTTTTT. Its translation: CASTEDRGPPGELFF.

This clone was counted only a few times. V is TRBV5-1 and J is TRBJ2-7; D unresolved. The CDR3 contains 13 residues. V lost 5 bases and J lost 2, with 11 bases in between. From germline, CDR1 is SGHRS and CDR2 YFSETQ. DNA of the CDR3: TGCGCCAGCAGGGGGAACCGCGCCTACGAGCAGTACTTC. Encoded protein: CASRGNRAYEQYF. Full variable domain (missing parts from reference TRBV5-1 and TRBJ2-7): KAGVTQTPRYLIKTRGQQVTLSCSPISGHRSVSWYQQTPGQGLQFLFEYFSETQRNKGNFPGRFSGRQFSNSRSEMNVSTLELGDSALYLCASRGNRAYEQYFGPGTRLTVT.

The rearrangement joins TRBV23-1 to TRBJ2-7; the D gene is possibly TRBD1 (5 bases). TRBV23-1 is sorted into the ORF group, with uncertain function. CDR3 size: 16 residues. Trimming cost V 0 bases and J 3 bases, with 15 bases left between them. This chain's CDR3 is CASSQSPDSDVYEQYF. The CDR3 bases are TGCGCCAGCAGTCAATCCCCAGACAGTGACGTCTACGAGCAGTACTTC.

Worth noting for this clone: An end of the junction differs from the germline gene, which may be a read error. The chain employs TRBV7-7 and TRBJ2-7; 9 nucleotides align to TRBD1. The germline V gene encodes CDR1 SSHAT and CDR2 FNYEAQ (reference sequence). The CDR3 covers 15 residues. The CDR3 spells CASSPGQGPHYEQYF. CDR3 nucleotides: TGTGCTAGCAGCCCGGGACAGGGCCCCCACTACGAGCAGTACTTC.

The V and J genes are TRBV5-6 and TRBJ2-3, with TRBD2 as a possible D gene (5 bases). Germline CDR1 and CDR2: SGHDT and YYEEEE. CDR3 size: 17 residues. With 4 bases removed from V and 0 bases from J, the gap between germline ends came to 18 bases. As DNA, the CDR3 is TGTGCCAGCAGCCCCTGGACGGGAAGGTATAGCACAGATACGCAGTATTTT. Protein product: CASSPWTGRYSTDTQYF.

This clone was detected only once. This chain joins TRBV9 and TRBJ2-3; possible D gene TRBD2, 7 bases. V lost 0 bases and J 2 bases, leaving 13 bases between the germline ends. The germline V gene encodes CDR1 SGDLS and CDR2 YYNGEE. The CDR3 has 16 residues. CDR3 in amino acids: CASSVGEGESTDTQYF. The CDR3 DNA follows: TGTGCCAGCAGCGTAGGGGAGGGGGAGTCCACAGATACGCAGTATTTT. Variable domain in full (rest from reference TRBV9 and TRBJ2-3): DSGVTQTPKHLITATGQRVTLRCSPRSGDLSVYWYQQSLDQGLQFLIQYYNGEERAKGNILERFSAQQFPDLHSELNLSSLELGDSALYFCASSVGEGESTDTQYFGPGTRLTVL.

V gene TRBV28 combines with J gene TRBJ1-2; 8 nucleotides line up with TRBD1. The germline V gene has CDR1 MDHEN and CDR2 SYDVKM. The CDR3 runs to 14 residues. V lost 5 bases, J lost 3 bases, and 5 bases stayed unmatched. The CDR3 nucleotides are TGTGCCAGCAGTGAGCGACAGGGGTACTATGGCTACACCTTC. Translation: CASSERQGYYGYTF.

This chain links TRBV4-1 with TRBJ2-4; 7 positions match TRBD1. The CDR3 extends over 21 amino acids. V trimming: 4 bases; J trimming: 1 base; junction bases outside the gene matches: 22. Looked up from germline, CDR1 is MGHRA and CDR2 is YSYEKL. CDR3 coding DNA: TGCGCCAGCAGCCCTTGGGGGCAGGGGGTCGCCGAGGGCTGGGCCAAAAACATTCAGTACTTC. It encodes CASSPWGQGVAEGWAKNIQYF.

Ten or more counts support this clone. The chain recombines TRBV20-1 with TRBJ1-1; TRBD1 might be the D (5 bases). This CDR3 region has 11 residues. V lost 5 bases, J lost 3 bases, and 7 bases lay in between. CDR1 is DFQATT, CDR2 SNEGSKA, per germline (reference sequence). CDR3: CSAGGDTEAFF. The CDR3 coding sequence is TGCAGTGCTGGGGGGGACACTGAAGCTTTCTTT.

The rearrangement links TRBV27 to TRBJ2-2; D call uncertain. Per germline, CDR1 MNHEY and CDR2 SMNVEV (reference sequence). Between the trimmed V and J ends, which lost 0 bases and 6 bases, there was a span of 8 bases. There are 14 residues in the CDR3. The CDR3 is CASSLSNLAGELFF. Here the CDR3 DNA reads TGTGCCAGCAGTTTATCGAATTTAGCCGGGGAGCTGTTTTTT.